This record concerns one T cell receptor (beta chain) sequence. Its specificity is not known. The sample comes from a study of siplizumab effects on memory and regulatory T cells. Each sample yielded approximately 9 x 10^4 assayed TCR templates. The protocol was immunoSEQ multiplex PCR, while the TCRdb copy is restricted to in-frame clones and leaves out a portion. This sample has 110,000 or so clones, with approximately 94% found just once. General study points: For mappable alloreactive CD4+ clones, the mean Treg-derived fraction was 68.8% with siplizumab and 26.9% in controls. Apparently more diverse than memory cells, naive T cells also seemed major alloresponse contributors.

The CDR3 extends over 14 amino acids. V lost 5 bases, J lost 4 bases, and 2 bases stayed unmatched. Per the germline V gene, CDR1 is SNHLY and CDR2 is FYNNEI. This rearrangement joins TRBV2 to TRBJ1-5; 10 nucleotides agree with TRBD1. This TCR was sampled from a human donor in good health. The sequenced sample consisted of CD4+ T cells sorted from blood. CDR3: CASSRTGGNQPQHF. CDR3 in DNA: TGTGCCAGCAGTCGGACAGGGGGAAATCAGCCCCAGCATTTT. Looking up the rest from reference TRBV2 and TRBJ1-5 gives the full variable domain: EPEVTQTPSHQVTQMGQEVILRCVPISNHLYFYWYRQILGQKVEFLVSFYNNEISEKSEIFDDQFSVERPDGSNFTLKIRSTKLEDSAMYFCASSRTGGNQPQHFGDGTRLSIL.